This paragraph reports one T cell receptor (beta chain). Trimming removed 7 bases at V and 1 base at J, with 13 bases between. Germline V gives CDR1 MNHNS, CDR2 SASEGT. CDR3 length equals 15 residues. The data belong to a study of Tregs in tolerant kidney transplant recipients. Method: immunoSEQ multiplex PCR; TCRdb's copy keeps in-frame clones and lacks some. The sample has about 100,000 clones; roughly 93% are singletons. Mixed chimerism was transient after nonmyeloablative marrow transplants from related graft donors. This TCR derives from a human patient who received a combined kidney and bone marrow transplant. The graft donor may have contributed some T cells. The sequencing used CD4+ T cells from blood (PBMCs), collected 12 months after the transplant. This chain joins TRBV6-1 and TRBJ2-2; perhaps TRBD2 as D (5 bases). CDR3 DNA: TGTGCCAGCAATGAGGGAGATCTGAACACCGGGGAGCTGTTTTTT. Its translation: CASNEGDLNTGELFF.